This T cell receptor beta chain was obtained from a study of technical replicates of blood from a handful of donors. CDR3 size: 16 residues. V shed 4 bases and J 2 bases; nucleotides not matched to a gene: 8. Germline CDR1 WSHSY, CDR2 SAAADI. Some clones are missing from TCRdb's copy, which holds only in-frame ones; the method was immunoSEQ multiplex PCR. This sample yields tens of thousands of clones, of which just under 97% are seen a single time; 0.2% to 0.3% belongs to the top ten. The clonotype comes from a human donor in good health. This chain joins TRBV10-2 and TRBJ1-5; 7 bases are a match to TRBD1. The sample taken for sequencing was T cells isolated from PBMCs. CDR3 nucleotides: TGCGCCAGCAGTGGTGGAGACAGGGTCGGCAATCAGCCCCAGCATTTT. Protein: CASSGGDRVGNQPQHF.